This T cell receptor beta chain stems from a study of T cells in Graves' hyperthyroidism and ophthalmopathy. Study outcomes and limitations: Also found in blood were most expanded thyroid clonotypes above 0.001.

Uncontrolled infection, other autoimmune disease, pregnancy and lactation each barred patients from inclusion. Diagnosis rested on symptoms, serum thyroxine and TRAb, thyroid ultrasound, and orbital computed tomography. This clonotype is a singleton in its sample. Its specificity is unknown. The ends lost 4 bases at V and 2 bases at J; junction bases unmatched: 3. Germline-derived CDR1 and CDR2 are SGHNT and YYREEE (reference sequence). This CDR3 contains 14 residues. Amplification of TCR beta CDR3 regions used RNA as the template. Using the HTBI primer set, a first-round RT-PCR was run on the TCR CDR3. MiXCR, run by TCRdb on the multiplex PCR reads, gives a single entry per CDR3 protein. The sample comprises roughly 350,000 distinct CDR3 sequences, roughly 13% of which are singletons, and about 37% rests with the top ten.

Material: blood. The clonotype comes from a woman in her thirties or forties with Graves' ophthalmopathy. The genes are TRBV5-4 and TRBJ2-1; 7 bases are shared with TRBD1. CDR3 DNA: TGTGCCAGCAGCCTTGACAGGGCCTACAATGAGCAGTTCTTC. It specifies CASSLDRAYNEQFF.